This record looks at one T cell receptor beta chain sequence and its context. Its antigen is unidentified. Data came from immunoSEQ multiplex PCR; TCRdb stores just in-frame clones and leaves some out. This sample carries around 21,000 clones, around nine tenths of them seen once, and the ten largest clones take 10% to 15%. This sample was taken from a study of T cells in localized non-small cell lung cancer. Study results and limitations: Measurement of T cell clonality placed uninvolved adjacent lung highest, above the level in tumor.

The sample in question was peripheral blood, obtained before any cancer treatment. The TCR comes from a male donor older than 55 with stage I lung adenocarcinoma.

CDR3 loop: CASSVGSLEGIQYF. DNA for the CDR3: TGTGCCAGCAGCGTAGGATCACTAGAGGGCATTCAGTACTTC. V is TRBV9 and J is TRBJ2-4, with a weak D call TRBD2 (5 bases). Germline CDR1 reads SGDLS; CDR2 reads YYNGEE. Deletions cut 0 bases from V and 9 bases from J, with 13 bases between. The CDR3 has 14 amino acids.